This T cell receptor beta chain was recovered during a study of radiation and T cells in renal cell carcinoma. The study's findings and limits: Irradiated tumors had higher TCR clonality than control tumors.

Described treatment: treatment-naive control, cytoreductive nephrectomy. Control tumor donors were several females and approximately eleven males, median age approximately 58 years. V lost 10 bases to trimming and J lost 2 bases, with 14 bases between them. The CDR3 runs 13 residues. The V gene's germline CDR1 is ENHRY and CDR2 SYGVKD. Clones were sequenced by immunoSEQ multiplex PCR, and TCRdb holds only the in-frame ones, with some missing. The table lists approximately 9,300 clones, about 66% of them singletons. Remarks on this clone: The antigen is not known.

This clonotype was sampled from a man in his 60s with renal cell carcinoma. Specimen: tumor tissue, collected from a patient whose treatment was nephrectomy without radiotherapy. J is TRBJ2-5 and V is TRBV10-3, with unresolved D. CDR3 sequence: CASTNSQQETQYF. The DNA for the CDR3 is TGTGCCAGCACTAACTCACAGCAAGAGACCCAGTACTTC.